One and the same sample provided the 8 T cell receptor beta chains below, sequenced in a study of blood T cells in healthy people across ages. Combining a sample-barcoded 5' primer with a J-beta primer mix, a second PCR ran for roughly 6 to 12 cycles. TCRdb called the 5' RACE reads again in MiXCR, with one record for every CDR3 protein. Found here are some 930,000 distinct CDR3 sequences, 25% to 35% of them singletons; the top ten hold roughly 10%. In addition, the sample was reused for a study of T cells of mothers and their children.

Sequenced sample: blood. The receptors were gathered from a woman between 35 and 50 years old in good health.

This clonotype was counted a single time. The CDR3 bases are TGTGCCAGCAGCTCCCCGGGACAGTCGATCCCACGGCCTGAAGCTTTCTTT. Its translation: CASSSPGQSIPRPEAFF. The chain has TRBV7-2 and TRBJ1-1, with 7 nucleotides matching TRBD1. CDR3 length equals 17 residues. In germline, CDR1 is SGHTA, CDR2 FQGNSA. V lost 4 bases to trimming and J lost 6 bases; unmatched junction nucleotides: 17. The variable domain in full, with the rest retrieved from reference TRBV7-2 and TRBJ1-1, is GAGVSQSPSNKVTEKGKDVELRCDPISGHTALYWYRQSLGQGLEFLIYFQGNSAPDKSGLPSDRFSAERTGGSVSTLTIQRTQQEDSAVYLCASSSPGQSIPRPEAFFGQGTRLTVV.

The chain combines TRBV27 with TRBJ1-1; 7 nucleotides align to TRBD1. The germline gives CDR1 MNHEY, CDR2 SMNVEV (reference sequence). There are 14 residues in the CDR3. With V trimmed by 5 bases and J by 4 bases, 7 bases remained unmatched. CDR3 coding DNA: TGTGCCAGCAGTAAAGACAGGGAATTCACTGAAGCTTTCTTT. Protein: CASSKDREFTEAFF.

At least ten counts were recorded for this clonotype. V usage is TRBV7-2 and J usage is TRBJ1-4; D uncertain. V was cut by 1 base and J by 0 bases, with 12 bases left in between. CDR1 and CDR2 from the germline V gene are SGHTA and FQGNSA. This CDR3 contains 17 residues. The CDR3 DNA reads TGTGCCAGCAGCTTAGATGGCAGCCCCGCAACTAATGAAAAACTGTTTTTT. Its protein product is CASSLDGSPATNEKLFF.

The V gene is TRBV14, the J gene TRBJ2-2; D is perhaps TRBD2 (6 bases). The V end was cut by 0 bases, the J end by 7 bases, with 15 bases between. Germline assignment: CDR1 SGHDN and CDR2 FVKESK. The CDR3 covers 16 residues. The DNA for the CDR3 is TGTGCCAGCAGCCAAGACTCCGGGACTCCGAACGGGGAGCTGTTTTTT. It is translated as CASSQDSGTPNGELFF.

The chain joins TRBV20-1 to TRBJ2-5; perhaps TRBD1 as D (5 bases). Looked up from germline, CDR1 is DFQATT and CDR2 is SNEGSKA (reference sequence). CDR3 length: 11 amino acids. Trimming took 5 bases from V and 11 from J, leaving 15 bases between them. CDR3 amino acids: CSADQGMEQYF. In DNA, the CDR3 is TGCAGTGCTGATCAGGGAATGGAGCAGTACTTC.

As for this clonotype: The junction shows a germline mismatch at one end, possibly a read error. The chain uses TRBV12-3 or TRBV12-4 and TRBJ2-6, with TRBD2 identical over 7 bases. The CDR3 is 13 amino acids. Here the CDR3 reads CASSREGASVLTF. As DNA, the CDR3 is TGTGCCAGCAGCAGGGAGGGAGCCAGCGTCCTGACTTTC.

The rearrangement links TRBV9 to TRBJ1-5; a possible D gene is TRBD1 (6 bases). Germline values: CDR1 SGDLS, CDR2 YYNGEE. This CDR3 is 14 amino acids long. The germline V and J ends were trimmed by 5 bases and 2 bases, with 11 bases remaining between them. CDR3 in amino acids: CASSSGVGNQPQHF. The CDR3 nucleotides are TGTGCCAGCAGTTCAGGGGTAGGCAATCAGCCCCAGCATTTT.

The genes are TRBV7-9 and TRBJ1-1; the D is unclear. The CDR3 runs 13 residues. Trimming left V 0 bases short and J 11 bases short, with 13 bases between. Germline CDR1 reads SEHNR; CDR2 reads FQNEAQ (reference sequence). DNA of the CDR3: TGTGCCAGCAGCTTAGCAGATTTCCGTGGGGCTTTCTTT. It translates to CASSLADFRGAFF. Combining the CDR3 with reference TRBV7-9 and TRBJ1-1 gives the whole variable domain DTGVSQNPRHKITKRGQNVTFRCDPISEHNRLYWYRQTLGQGPEFLTYFQNEAQLEKSRLLSDRFSAERPKGSFSTLEIQRTEQGDSAMYLCASSLADFRGAFFGQGTRLTVV.